This entry lists 9 T cell receptor beta chains sequenced from one sample in a study of T cells in women clearing cervical HPV infection. Measured with immunoSEQ multiplex PCR; TCRdb has only the in-frame clones, and not every one. In total, the table holds around 20,000 clones. Sequencing input: blood buffy coat. The receptors here all came from a woman between 18 and 70 years old with a cervical HPV16 infection that either progressed to CIN3+ or cleared (not recorded which).

This CDR3 is CSASWGSTQETQYF. The covered CDR3 bases are TGCAGTGCTAGTTGGGGCAGTACCCAAGAGACG. This chain uses TRBV20-1 with TRBJ2-3; a weak D match, TRBD1 (5 bases). The read is 3 residues too short to cover the CDR3 end, so that end is filled in from the germline J gene. Germline CDR1 is DFQATT and CDR2 is SNEGSKA (reference sequence). The CDR3 loop spans 14 amino acids.

Points on this clone: Coverage ceases 3 residues before the CDR3 finishes, and the germline J gene fills in the end. The rearrangement links TRBV30 to TRBJ1-3; D is unclear. The CDR3 length is 13 residues. Per germline, CDR1 GTSNPN and CDR2 SVGIG (reference sequence). The V gene lost 8 bases and the J gene lost 2 bases, with 13 bases spanning the gap. The CDR3 sequence is CALSPTPGNTIYF. The DNA read from the CDR3 is TGTGCCCTCTCTCCCACTCCTGGAAACACC.

With regard to this clone: The CDR3 is cut off 3 residues early in the read; its end comes from the germline J gene. The rearrangement links TRBV7-6 to TRBJ1-1, with D unresolved. The length of the CDR3 is 13 residues. Trimming cost V 0 bases and J 5 bases, with 7 bases left between them. Germline V CDR1 and CDR2: SGHVS, FNYEAQ. The CDR3: CASSLARATEAFF. The CDR3 bases that were read are TGTGCCAGCAGCTTAGCTAGGGCTACTGAA. Full variable domain (remainder filled in from reference TRBV7-6 and TRBJ1-1): GAGVSQSPRYKVTKRGQDVALRCDPISGHVSLYWYRQALGQGPEFLTYFNYEAQQDKSGLPNDRFSAERPEGSISTLTIQRTEQRDSAMYRCASSLARATEAFFGQGTRLTVV.

On this clone itself: The missing CDR3 end, 3 residues past where the read stops, is filled in from the germline J gene. The chain links TRBV30 to TRBJ2-2; 8 bases map to TRBD1. The CDR3 consists of 13 residues. The germline CDR1 and CDR2 sequences are GTSNPN and SVGIG (reference sequence). CDR3 amino acids: CAWTGTGDEKLFF. The part of the CDR3 DNA that was read is TGTGCCTGGACCGGGACAGGAGATGAAAAG.

Points on this clone: The read stops 3 residues short of the end of the CDR3; the missing end is completed from the germline J gene. The V and J genes are TRBV7-9 and TRBJ1-2; tentatively, D is TRBD1 (6 bases). Germline V gene data show CDR1 as SEHNR and CDR2 as FQNEAQ (reference sequence). This CDR3 has 12 residues. The DNA read from the CDR3 is TGTGCCAGCAGCCCAGGGGTGGATGAC. This gives the protein CASSPGVDD. The whole CDR3 protein reads CASSPGVDDYTF.

The CDR3 bases that were read are TGTGCCAGCACCCCAAAGGGGGGGGCCCACCCCTATGGC. Amino acids: CASTPKGGAHPYG. The whole CDR3 protein is CASTPKGGAHPYGYTF. The V gene is TRBV28, the J gene TRBJ1-2, with a weak D call TRBD1 (6 bases). The read terminates 3 residues before the CDR3 end, so the remaining end is supplied by the germline J gene. The germline V gene has CDR1 MDHEN and CDR2 SYDVKM. The CDR3 sequence is 16 residues long. The V end was cut by 7 bases, the J end by 4 bases, with 22 bases between.

Note on this clone: The read falls 3 residues short of the CDR3 end, and the missing part is taken from the germline J gene. The rearrangement links TRBV6-4 to TRBJ2-3, with 7 nucleotides matching TRBD2. CDR3 length: 14 residues. J lost 3 bases, V lost 0 bases, and 0 bases had no gene match. CDR1 is MRHNA and CDR2 is SNTAGT in the germline V gene. The CDR3 is CASSDSGGTDTQYF. The sequenced part of the CDR3 DNA is TGTGCCAGCAGTGACTCCGGGGGGACAGATACG.

Of note for this clone: The read gets to within 3 residues of the CDR3 end, and the germline J gene fills in the rest. This chain joins TRBV10-3 and TRBJ2-7, with D tentatively TRBD1 (7 bases). Trimming stripped 4 bases from V and 3 bases from J, with 13 bases between. Germline V gives CDR1 ENHRY, CDR2 SYGVKD. CDR3 size: 14 residues. Partial CDR3 DNA: TGTGCCATCAGTGGACAGGGAGGTAGCTACGAG. Protein: CAISGQGGSYE. The full CDR3 reads CAISGQGGSYEQYF.

For this clone: The CDR3 is cut off 3 residues early in the read; its end comes from the germline J gene. The chain carries TRBV4-2 and TRBJ2-4, with 7 positions matching TRBD1. V was pared by 0 bases and J by 9 bases, with 8 bases of the junction left unmatched. The CDR3 runs 15 residues. Germline V gene lookup returns CDR1 LGHNA and CDR2 YNFKEQ. The CDR3 protein is CASSQDGTAEGIQYF. The CDR3 DNA, read in part, is TGTGCCAGCAGCCAAGATGGGACAGCCGAGGGCATT.